These T cell receptor beta chains were read from a single sample in a study of T cell responses to AZD1222 COVID-19 vaccine. Clones were read by immunoSEQ multiplex PCR, and TCRdb kept only the in-frame ones, dropping some. The data show about 79,000 clones, with under 95% seen just once and 6% to 8.5% held by the top ten. The sequencing here drew on peripheral blood, taken on day 0 of MenACWY control vaccination. Source of these receptors: an adult in good health. Both conserved end residues are part of each CDR3. Fields, in order: V gene, J gene, CDR3 length, CDR3 protein.

V gene: TRBV10-3; J gene: TRBJ2-5; CDR3 length: 14; CDR3 protein: CAISGSSPSETQYF
V gene: TRBV7-2; J gene: TRBJ1-1; CDR3 length: 13; CDR3 protein: CASSNQGDTEAFF
V gene: TRBV7-6; J gene: TRBJ2-7; CDR3 length: 16; CDR3 protein: CASSSGLAGGPREQYF
V gene: TRBV19; J gene: TRBJ2-1; CDR3 length: 14; CDR3 protein: CASSIGADYNEQFF
V gene: TRBV7-6; J gene: TRBJ1-2; CDR3 length: 11; CDR3 protein: CASSSTDGYTF
V gene: TRBV5-1; J gene: TRBJ1-4; CDR3 length: 15; CDR3 protein: CASSYQGATDEKLFF
V gene: TRBV2; J gene: TRBJ2-7; CDR3 length: 14; CDR3 protein: CASTENQAYYEQYF
V gene: TRBV28; J gene: TRBJ2-3; CDR3 length: 15; CDR3 protein: CASSSDEASTDTQYF
V gene: TRBV19; J gene: TRBJ1-3; CDR3 length: 15; CDR3 protein: CASSPQGDSGNTIYF
V gene: TRBV2; J gene: TRBJ1-5; CDR3 length: 15; CDR3 protein: CASRPGGPVNQPQHF
V gene: TRBV5-6; J gene: TRBJ2-7; CDR3 length: 13; CDR3 protein: CASSPGTFSEQYF
V gene: TRBV5-1; J gene: TRBJ2-3; CDR3 length: 14; CDR3 protein: CASSLVSWADTQYF
V gene: TRBV6-2/TRBV6-3; J gene: TRBJ2-5; CDR3 length: 14; CDR3 protein: CASSPSRGGETQYF
V gene: TRBV5-4; J gene: TRBJ1-6; CDR3 length: 15; CDR3 protein: CASSSTGLNNSPLHF
V gene: TRBV12-3/TRBV12-4; J gene: TRBJ2-5; CDR3 length: 13; CDR3 protein: CASSRPGQETQYF
V gene: TRBV6-5; J gene: TRBJ2-1; CDR3 length: 12; CDR3 protein: CASSQGFGEQFF
V gene: TRBV3-1/TRBV3-2; J gene: TRBJ2-1; CDR3 length: 15; CDR3 protein: CASSQLARTYNEQFF
V gene: TRBV5-6; J gene: TRBJ1-4; CDR3 length: 16; CDR3 protein: CASSSTDRVANEKLFF
V gene: TRBV7-3; J gene: TRBJ1-1; CDR3 length: 13; CDR3 protein: CASSLQGNTEAFF
V gene: TRBV7-8; J gene: TRBJ1-2; CDR3 length: 13; CDR3 protein: CASSPQEGYGYTF
V gene: TRBV5-1; J gene: TRBJ1-1; CDR3 length: 15; CDR3 protein: CASSLVTGLNTEAFF
V gene: TRBV7-2; J gene: TRBJ2-3; CDR3 length: 15; CDR3 protein: CASSKLAGGTDTQYF
V gene: TRBV28; J gene: TRBJ2-1; CDR3 length: 18; CDR3 protein: CASNPLASGRGSYNEQFF
V gene: TRBV27; J gene: TRBJ1-5; CDR3 length: 13; CDR3 protein: CASSIQVSQPQHF
V gene: TRBV7-2; J gene: TRBJ1-1; CDR3 length: 13; CDR3 protein: CASDSRRSTEAFF
V gene: TRBV20-1; J gene: TRBJ1-1; CDR3 length: 11; CDR3 protein: CSVLEYTEAFF
V gene: TRBV7-2; J gene: TRBJ1-3; CDR3 length: 17; CDR3 protein: CASSLSTGKYSGNTIYF
V gene: TRBV3-1/TRBV3-2; J gene: TRBJ2-1; CDR3 length: 15; CDR3 protein: CASTLGQGAYNEQFF
V gene: TRBV7-6; J gene: TRBJ2-6; CDR3 length: 13; CDR3 protein: CATTFSGANVLTF
V gene: TRBV27; J gene: TRBJ1-6; CDR3 length: 15; CDR3 protein: CASSLWPSSNSPLHF
V gene: TRBV24-1; J gene: TRBJ2-1; CDR3 length: 13; CDR3 protein: CATSEPARPFQFF
V gene: TRBV7-9; J gene: TRBJ1-2; CDR3 length: 13; CDR3 protein: CASRIGTGYGYTF
V gene: TRBV6-5; J gene: TRBJ1-1; CDR3 length: 13; CDR3 protein: CASSSTLQGRAFF
V gene: TRBV5-1; J gene: TRBJ1-3; CDR3 length: 15; CDR3 protein: CASSLGEAPEHTIYF
V gene: TRBV3-1/TRBV3-2; J gene: TRBJ2-7; CDR3 length: 15; CDR3 protein: CASSPTTSGRLEQYF
V gene: TRBV7-9; J gene: TRBJ1-4; CDR3 length: 17; CDR3 protein: CASSLVQGFMANEKLFF
V gene: TRBV18; J gene: TRBJ2-3; CDR3 length: 11; CDR3 protein: CASSPGDTQYF
V gene: TRBV27; J gene: TRBJ1-2; CDR3 length: 15; CDR3 protein: CASGPRLGTGSGYTF
V gene: TRBV11-3; J gene: TRBJ2-2; CDR3 length: 16; CDR3 protein: CASSPTDSGVSGELFF
V gene: TRBV11-2; J gene: TRBJ2-2; CDR3 length: 17; CDR3 protein: CASSYGLAGVLAGELFF
V gene: TRBV28; J gene: TRBJ1-5; CDR3 length: 15; CDR3 protein: CASRQGKGIYQPQHF
V gene: TRBV27; J gene: TRBJ1-5; CDR3 length: 17; CDR3 protein: CASSPGTETDSNQPQHF
V gene: TRBV29-1; J gene: TRBJ1-2; CDR3 length: 11; CDR3 protein: CSVGDIYGYTF